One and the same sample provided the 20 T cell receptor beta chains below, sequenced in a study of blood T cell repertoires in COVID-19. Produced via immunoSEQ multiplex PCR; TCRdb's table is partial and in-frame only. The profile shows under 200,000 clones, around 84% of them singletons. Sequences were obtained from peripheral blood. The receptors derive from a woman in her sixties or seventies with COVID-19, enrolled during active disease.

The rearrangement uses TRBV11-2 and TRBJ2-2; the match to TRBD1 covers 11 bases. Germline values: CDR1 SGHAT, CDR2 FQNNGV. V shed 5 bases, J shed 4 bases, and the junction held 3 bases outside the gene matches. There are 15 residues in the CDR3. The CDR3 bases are TGTGCCAGCAGCGCGGGACAGGGGGGCACCGGGGAGCTGTTTTTT. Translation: CASSAGQGGTGELFF.

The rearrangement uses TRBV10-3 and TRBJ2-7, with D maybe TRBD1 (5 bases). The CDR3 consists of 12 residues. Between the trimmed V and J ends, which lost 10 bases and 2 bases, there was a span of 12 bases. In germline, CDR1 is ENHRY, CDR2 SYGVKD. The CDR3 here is CAREQATYEQYV. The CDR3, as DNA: TGTGCCAGGGAACAGGCCACCTACGAGCAGTACGTC.

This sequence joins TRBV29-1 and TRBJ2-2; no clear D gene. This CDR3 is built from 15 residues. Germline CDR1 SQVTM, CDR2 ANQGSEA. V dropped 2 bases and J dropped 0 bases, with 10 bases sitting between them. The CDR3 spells CSVELTRANTGELFF. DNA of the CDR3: TGCAGCGTTGAACTTACCCGGGCGAACACCGGGGAGCTGTTTTTT.

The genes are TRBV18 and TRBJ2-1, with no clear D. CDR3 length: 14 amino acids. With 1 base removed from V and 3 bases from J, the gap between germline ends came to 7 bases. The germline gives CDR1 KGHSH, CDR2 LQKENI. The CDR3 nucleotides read TGTGCCAGCTCACCACGGGCCGGCTACAATGAGCAGTTCTTC. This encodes CASSPRAGYNEQFF.

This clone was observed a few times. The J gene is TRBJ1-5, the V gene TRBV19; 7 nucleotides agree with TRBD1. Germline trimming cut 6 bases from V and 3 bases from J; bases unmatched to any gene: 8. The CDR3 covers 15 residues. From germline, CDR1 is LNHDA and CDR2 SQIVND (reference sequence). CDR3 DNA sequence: TGTGCCAGTAGGTCGACAGGGCGCCTCAATCAGCCCCAGCATTTT. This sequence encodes CASRSTGRLNQPQHF.

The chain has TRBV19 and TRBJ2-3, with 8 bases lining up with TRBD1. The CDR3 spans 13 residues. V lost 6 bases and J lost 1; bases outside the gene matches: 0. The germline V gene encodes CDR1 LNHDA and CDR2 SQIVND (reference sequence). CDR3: CASRDRGTDTQYF. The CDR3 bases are TGTGCCAGTAGGGACAGGGGCACAGATACGCAGTATTTT.

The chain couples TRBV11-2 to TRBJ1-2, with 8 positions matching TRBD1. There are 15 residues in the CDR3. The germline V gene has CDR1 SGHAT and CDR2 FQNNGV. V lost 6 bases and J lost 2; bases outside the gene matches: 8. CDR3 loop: CASSLATGGNYGYTF. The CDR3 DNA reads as TGTGCCAGCAGTCTAGCCACAGGGGGGAACTATGGCTACACCTTC.

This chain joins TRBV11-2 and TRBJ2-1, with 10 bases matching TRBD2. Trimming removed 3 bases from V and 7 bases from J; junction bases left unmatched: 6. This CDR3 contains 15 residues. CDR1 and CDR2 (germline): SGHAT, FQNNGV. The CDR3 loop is CASSFALAGVNEQFF. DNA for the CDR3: TGTGCCAGCAGCTTCGCCCTAGCGGGAGTGAATGAGCAGTTCTTC.

For the CDR3, the DNA is TGTGCCAGCAGCCCAGACAGAGAGCCTAACTATGGCTACACCTTC. Translated, it gives CASSPDREPNYGYTF. The J gene is TRBJ1-2, the V gene TRBV11-1, with a possible D match to TRBD1 (5 bases). Germline-derived CDR1 and CDR2 are SGHAT and FQDESV (reference sequence). This CDR3 region has 15 residues. Trimming left V 5 bases short and J 0 bases short, with 13 bases between.

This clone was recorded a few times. This CDR3 reads CASSQPGTSAGNDYGELFF. The CDR3, as DNA: TGTGCCAGCAGCCAACCTGGGACTAGCGCCGGAAATGACTACGGGGAGCTGTTTTTT. The gene calls are TRBV3-1 (or the pseudogene TRBV3-2) and TRBJ2-2; 10 nucleotides line up with TRBD2. CDR1 LGHDT and CDR2 YNNKEL come from the germline V gene (reference sequence). V trimming: 2 bases; J trimming: 7 bases; junction bases outside the gene matches: 16. The CDR3 covers 19 residues.

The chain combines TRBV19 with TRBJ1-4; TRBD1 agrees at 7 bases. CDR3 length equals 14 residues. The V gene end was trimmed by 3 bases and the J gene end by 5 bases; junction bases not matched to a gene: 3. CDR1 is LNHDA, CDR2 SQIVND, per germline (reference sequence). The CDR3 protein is CASSMGQFNEKLFF. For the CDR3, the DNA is TGTGCCAGTAGTATGGGACAGTTCAATGAAAAACTGTTTTTT.

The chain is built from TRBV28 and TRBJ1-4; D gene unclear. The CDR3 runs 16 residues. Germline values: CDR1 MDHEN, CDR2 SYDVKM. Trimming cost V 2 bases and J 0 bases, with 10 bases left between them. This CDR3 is CASSLSVTATNEKLFF. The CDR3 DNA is TGTGCCAGCAGTTTAAGCGTCACTGCAACTAATGAAAAACTGTTTTTT.

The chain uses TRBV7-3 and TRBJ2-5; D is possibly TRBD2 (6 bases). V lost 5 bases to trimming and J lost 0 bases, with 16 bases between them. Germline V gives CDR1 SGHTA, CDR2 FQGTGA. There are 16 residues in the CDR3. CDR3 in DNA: TGTGCCAGCAGCCCAGGAGGGAAGCGCGACCAAGAGACCCAGTACTTC. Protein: CASSPGGKRDQETQYF. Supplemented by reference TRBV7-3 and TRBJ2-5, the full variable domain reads GAGVSQTPSNKVTEKGKYVELRCDPISGHTALYWYRQSLGQGPEFLIYFQGTGAADDSGLPNDRFFAVRPEGSVSTLKIQRTERGDSAVYLCASSPGGKRDQETQYFGPGTRLLVL.

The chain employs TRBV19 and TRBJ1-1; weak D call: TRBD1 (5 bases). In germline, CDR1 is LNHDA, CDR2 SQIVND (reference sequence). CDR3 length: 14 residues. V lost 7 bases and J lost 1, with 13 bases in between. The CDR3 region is CASTILGANTEAFF. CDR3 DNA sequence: TGTGCCAGTACCATCCTAGGGGCGAACACTGAAGCTTTCTTT.

CDR3 residues: CASRPTGSHQPQHF. The CDR3 nucleotides are TGTGCCAGCAGACCAACAGGGAGTCATCAGCCCCAGCATTTT. The chain employs TRBV28 and TRBJ1-5, with D maybe TRBD1 (6 bases). Trimming cost V 6 bases and J 5 bases, with 14 bases left between them. Germline V lookup: CDR1 MDHEN, CDR2 SYDVKM. The CDR3 is made up of 14 amino acids.

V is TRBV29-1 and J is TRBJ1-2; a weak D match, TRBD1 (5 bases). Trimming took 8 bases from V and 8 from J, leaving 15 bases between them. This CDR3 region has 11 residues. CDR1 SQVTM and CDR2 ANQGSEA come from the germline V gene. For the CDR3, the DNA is TGCAGCTTCATTCACGGGGGAGGCTACACCTTC. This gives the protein CSFIHGGGYTF.

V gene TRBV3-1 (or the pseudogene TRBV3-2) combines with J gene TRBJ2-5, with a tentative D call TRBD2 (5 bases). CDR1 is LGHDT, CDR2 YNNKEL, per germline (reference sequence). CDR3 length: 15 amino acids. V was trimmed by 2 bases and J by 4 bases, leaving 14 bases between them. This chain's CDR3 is CASSQLGLEGETQYF. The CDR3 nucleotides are TGTGCCAGCAGCCAATTAGGGTTAGAGGGAGAGACCCAGTACTTC.

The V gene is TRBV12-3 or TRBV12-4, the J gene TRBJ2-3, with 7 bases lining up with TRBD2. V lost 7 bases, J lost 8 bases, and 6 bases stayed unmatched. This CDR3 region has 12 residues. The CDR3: CASTRERVTQYF. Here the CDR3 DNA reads TGTGCCAGCACGCGGGAGAGAGTTACGCAGTATTTT.

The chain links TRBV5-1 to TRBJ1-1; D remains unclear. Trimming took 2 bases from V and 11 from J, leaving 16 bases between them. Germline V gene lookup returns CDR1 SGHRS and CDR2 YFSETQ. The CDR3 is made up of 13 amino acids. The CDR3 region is CASSFSTGVLAFF. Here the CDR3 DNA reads TGCGCCAGCAGCTTTAGTACCGGAGTTTTGGCTTTCTTT.

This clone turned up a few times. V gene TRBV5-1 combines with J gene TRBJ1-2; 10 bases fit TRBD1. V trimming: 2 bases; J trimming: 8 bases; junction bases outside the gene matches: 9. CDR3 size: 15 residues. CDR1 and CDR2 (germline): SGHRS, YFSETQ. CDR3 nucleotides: TGCGCCAGCAGCTTTGTCGACAGGGGGCCACGGGGCTACACCTTC. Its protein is CASSFVDRGPRGYTF.